This T cell receptor (beta chain) was obtained from a study of blood T cell repertoires in COVID-19 (dated by TCRdb to 2020 to 2022). In terms of the full investigation: The collaborator samples originated in the United States, Italy and Spain and spanned the acute and convalescent phases of COVID-19. The prospective study material was composed of cDNA or gDNA derived from T cells, B-cell-depleted T cells, or PBMCs. The dataset comprised deeply sampled blood TCRbeta repertoires from subjects exposed to, actively infected with, or recovered from COVID-19. The repertoires were released in a freely available public database meant as a resource for research on the immune response to SARS-CoV-2. The samples were drawn from the first 160 participants of the ongoing ImmuneRACE study and from 1,254 subjects provided by 6 global collaborators. Sample metadata almost always included a de-identified subject ID, COVID-19 status, age in years and sex. Where available, HLA class I and class II types were obtained from metadata supplied by the sample provider rather than from assay-based typing. Points the paper makes about the study in general: Clinical and demographic metadata were provided uncurated, with the amount varying by source and participant.

As concerns this clone: Its antigen target is currently unknown. Base-call qualities are not available, and no considerably larger clone is one nucleotide away.

TCRbeta CDR3 regions were amplified from genomic DNA by means of the immunoSEQ Assay, a bias-controlled multiplex PCR. Concerning the study's data processing: The number of nucleated cells in each sample was estimated by amplification of reference gene primers within the assay. To quantify the absolute abundance of each unique TCRbeta CDR3 rearrangement, sequence reads were collapsed and filtered. For each sample, productive Simpson clonality was calculated as the square root of Simpson's diversity index over productive rearrangements. In TCRdb, the immuneACCESS table is reduced to in-frame sequences with V and J assigned. These tables do not hold every clone; where another copy was compared, an unresolved V gene accounts for under half, and the others remain unexplained. For V, J and clone size, that table is used; D and trimming come from the DNA. The sample includes a few hundred thousand clones, with around 82% observed a single time. The biggest ten clones account for under 3.5% of the sample.

Compared with germline, V lacks 3 bases and J lacks 0 bases; bases without a gene match: 5. From a lookup of the germline V gene, CDR1 and CDR2 are SNHLY and FYNNEI. Its CDR3 holds 17 amino acids, cysteine through phenylalanine. Just the 51-base CDR3 DNA is kept, in frame starting at base 1. Whole blood was collected in K2EDTA tubes by collaborating institutions according to the institutions' own protocols. Collaborator samples were shipped for TCRbeta analysis as frozen whole blood, isolated PBMCs, or DNA extracted from either sample type. The source is a woman aged 18 to 35 with acute or convalescent COVID-19. This chain joins TRBV2 to TRBJ1-4; 9 of the junction bases match TRBD1. Sequenced: peripheral blood. The CDR3 is CASSDNRGLATNEKLFF. The DNA is TGTGCCAGCAGTGATAACAGGGGGCTGGCAACTAATGAAAAACTGTTTTTT.